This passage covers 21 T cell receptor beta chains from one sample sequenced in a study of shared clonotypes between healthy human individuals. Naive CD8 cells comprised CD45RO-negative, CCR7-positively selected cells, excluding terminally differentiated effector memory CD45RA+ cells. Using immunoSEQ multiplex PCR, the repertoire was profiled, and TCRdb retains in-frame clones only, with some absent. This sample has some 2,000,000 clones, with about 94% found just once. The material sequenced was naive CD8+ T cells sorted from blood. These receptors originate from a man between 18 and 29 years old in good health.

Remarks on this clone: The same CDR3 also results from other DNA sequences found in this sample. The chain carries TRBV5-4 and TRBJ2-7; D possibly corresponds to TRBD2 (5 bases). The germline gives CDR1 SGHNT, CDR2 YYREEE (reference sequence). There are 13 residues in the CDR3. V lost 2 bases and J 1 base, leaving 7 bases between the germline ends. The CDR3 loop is CASSFRGSYEQYF. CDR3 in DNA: TGTGCCAGCAGCTTTCGGGGTTCCTACGAGCAGTACTTC.

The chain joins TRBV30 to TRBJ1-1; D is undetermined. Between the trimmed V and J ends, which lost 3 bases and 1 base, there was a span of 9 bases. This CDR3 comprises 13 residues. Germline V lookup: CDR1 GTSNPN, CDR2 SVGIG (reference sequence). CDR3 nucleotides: TGTGCCTGGAGACCGGAGGCGAACACTGAAGCTTTCTTT. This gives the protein CAWRPEANTEAFF.

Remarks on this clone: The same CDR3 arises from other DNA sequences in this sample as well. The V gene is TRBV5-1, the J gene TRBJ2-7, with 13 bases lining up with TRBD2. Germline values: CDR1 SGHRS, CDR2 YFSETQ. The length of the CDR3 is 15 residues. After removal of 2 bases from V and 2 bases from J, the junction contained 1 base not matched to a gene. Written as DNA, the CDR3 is TGCGCCAGCAGCTTCGGACTAGCGGGAGCCTACGAGCAGTACTTC. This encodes CASSFGLAGAYEQYF.

CDR3 sequence: CASSSVSNTEAFF. CDR3 nucleotides: TGTGCCAGCAGCTCAGTGTCGAACACTGAAGCTTTCTTT. This sequence joins TRBV5-6 and TRBJ1-1; no clear D. Per the germline V gene, CDR1 is SGHDT and CDR2 is YYEEEE. The germline V and J ends were trimmed by 3 bases and 1 base, with 7 bases remaining between them. CDR3 size: 13 residues.

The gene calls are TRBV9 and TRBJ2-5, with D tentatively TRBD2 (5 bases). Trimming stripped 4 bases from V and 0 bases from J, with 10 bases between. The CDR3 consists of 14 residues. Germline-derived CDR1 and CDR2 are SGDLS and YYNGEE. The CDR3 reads CASSHWGDQETQYF. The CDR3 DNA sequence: TGTGCCAGCAGCCATTGGGGAGACCAAGAGACCCAGTACTTC.

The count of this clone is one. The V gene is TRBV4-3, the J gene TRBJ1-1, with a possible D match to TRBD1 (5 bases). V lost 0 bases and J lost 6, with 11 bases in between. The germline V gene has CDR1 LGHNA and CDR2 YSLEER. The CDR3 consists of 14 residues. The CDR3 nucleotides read TGCGCCAGCAGCCAAGAGGGGGGTAACGCTGAAGCTTTCTTT. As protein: CASSQEGGNAEAFF.

Here the CDR3 reads CASSLANGKDTQYF. The DNA for the CDR3 is TGTGCCAGCAGCTTAGCGAACGGTAAAGATACGCAGTATTTT. This chain connects TRBV7-9 to TRBJ2-3; no clear D. Trimming left V 0 bases short and J 5 bases short, with 9 bases between. Germline V lookup: CDR1 SEHNR, CDR2 FQNEAQ (reference sequence). The CDR3 consists of 14 residues.

CDR3 nucleotides: TGCGCCAGCACCCCGGGCCACGAGCAGTACTTC. This gives the protein CASTPGHEQYF. The chain recombines TRBV10-2 with TRBJ2-7; D unclear. CDR1 is WSHSY, CDR2 SAAADI, per germline. CDR3 length: 11 amino acids. V lost 7 bases and J 5 bases, leaving 9 bases between the germline ends.

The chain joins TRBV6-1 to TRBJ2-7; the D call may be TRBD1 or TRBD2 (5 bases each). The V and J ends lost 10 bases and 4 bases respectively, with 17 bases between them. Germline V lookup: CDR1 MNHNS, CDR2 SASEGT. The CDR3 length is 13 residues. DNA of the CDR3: TGTGCCACCCCGGGACCGGGTCTATACGAGCAGTACTTC. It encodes CATPGPGLYEQYF.

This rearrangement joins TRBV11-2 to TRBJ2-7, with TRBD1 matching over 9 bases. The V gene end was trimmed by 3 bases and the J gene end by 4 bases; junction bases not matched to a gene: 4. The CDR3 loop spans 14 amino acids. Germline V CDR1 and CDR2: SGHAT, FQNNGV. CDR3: CASSFIGQGYEQYF. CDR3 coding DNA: TGTGCCAGCAGCTTTATCGGACAGGGGTACGAGCAGTACTTC. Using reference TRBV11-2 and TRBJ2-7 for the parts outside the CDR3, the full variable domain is EAGVAQSPRYKIIEKRQSVAFWCNPISGHATLYWYQQILGQGPKLLIQFQNNGVVDDSQLPKDRFSAERLKGVDSTLKIQPAKLEDSAVYLCASSFIGQGYEQYFGPGTRLTVT.

The CDR3 reads CASSQGIGAGTEAFF. The CDR3 coding sequence is TGCGCCAGCAGCCAAGGGATCGGCGCAGGCACTGAAGCTTTCTTT. The gene calls are TRBV4-1 and TRBJ1-1; no definite D call. The CDR3 runs 15 residues. Per the germline V gene, CDR1 is MGHRA and CDR2 is YSYEKL. The V and J ends lost 1 base and 4 bases respectively, with 13 bases between them.

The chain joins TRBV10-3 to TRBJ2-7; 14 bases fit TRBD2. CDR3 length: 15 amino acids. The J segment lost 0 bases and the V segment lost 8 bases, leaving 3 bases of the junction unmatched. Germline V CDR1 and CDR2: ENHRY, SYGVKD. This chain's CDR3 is CAIGLAGGFSYEQYF. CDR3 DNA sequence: TGTGCCATCGGACTAGCGGGAGGCTTCTCCTACGAGCAGTACTTC.

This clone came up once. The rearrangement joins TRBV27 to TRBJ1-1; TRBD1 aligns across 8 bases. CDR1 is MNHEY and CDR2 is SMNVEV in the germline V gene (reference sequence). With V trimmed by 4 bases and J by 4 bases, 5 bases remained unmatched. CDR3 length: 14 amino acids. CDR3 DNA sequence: TGTGCCAGCAGTTACTACAGGGGGGGCACTGAAGCTTTCTTT. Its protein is CASSYYRGGTEAFF.

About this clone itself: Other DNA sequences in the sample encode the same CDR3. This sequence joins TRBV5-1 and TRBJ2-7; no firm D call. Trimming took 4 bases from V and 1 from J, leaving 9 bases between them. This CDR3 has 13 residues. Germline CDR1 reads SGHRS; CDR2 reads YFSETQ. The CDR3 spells CASSLDPSYEQYF. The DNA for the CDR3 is TGCGCCAGCAGCCTTGACCCGTCCTACGAGCAGTACTTC.

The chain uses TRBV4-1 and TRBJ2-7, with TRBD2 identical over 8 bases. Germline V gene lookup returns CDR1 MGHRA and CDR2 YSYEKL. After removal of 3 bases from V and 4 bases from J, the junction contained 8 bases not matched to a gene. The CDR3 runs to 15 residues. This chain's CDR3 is CASSQSTSGSYEQYF. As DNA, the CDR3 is TGCGCCAGCAGCCAGTCTACCAGCGGGAGTTACGAGCAGTACTTC.

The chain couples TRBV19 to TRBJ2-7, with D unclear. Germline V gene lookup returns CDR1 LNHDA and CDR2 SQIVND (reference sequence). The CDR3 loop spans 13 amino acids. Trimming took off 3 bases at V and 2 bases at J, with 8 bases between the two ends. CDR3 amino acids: CASSIAAAYEQYF. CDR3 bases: TGTGCCAGTAGTATTGCGGCAGCCTACGAGCAGTACTTC.

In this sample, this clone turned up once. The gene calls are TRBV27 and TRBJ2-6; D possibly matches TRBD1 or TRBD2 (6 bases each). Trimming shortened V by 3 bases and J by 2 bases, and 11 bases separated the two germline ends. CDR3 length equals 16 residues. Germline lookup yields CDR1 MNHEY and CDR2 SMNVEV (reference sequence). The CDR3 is CASSFLGGAGANVLTF. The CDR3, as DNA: TGTGCCAGCAGTTTCTTGGGGGGCGCTGGGGCCAACGTCCTGACTTTC.

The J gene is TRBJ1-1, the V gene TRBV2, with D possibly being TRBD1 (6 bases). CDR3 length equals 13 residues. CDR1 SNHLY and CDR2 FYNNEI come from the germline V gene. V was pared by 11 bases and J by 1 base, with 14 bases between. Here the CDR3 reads CAGQLDRNTEAFF. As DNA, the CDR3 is TGTGCCGGACAATTGGACAGGAACACTGAAGCTTTCTTT.

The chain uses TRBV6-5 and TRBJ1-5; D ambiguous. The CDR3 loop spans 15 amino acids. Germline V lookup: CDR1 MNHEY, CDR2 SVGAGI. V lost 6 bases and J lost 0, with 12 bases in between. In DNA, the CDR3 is TGTGCCAGCAGCCCCGCAGGATATAGCAATCAGCCCCAGCATTTT. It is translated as CASSPAGYSNQPQHF.

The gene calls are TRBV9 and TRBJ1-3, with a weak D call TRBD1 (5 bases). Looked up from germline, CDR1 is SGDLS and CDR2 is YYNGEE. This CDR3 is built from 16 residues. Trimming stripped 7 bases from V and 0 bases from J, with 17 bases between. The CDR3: CASASPGGSSGNTIYF. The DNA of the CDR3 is TGTGCCAGCGCCTCGCCGGGGGGTTCCTCTGGAAACACCATATATTTT.

CDR3 amino acids: CASSPRQYSNQPQHF. DNA for the CDR3: TGTGCCAGCAGCCCCAGACAGTATAGCAATCAGCCCCAGCATTTT. V is TRBV6-5 and J is TRBJ1-5; perhaps TRBD1 as D (5 bases). The V end lost 6 bases, the J end lost 0 bases, and 12 bases lay between the germline ends. The CDR3 has 15 residues. Germline lookup yields CDR1 MNHEY and CDR2 SVGAGI.